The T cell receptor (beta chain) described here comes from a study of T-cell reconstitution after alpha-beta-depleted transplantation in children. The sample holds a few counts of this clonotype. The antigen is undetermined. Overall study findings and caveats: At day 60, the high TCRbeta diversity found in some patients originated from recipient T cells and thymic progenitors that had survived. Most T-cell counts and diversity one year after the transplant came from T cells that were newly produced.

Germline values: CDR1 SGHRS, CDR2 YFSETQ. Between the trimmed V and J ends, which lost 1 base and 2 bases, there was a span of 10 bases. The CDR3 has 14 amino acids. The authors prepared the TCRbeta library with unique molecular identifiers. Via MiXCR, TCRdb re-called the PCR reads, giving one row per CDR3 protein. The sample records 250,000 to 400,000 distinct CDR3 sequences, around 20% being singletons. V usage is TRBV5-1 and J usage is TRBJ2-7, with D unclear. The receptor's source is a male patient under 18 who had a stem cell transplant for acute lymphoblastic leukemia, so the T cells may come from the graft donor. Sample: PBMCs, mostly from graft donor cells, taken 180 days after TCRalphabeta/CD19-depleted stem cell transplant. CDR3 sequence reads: CASSLSVVAYEQYF. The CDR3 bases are TGCGCCAGCAGCTTGAGTGTCGTCGCCTACGAGCAGTACTTC.